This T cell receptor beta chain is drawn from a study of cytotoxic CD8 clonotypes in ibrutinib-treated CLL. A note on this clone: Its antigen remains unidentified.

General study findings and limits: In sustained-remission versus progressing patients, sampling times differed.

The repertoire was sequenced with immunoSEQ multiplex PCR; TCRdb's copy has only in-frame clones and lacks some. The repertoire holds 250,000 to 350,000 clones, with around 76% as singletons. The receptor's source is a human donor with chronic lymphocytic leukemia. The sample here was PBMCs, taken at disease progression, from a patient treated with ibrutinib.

The CDR3 loop is CASSFGRTGTRYSPLHF. In DNA, the CDR3 is TGTGCCAGCAGCTTCGGGAGGACAGGAACAAGATATTCACCCCTCCACTTT. This chain joins TRBV7-2 and TRBJ1-6, with TRBD1 matching 7 bases. CDR1 and CDR2 (germline): SGHTA, FQGNSA. J gave up 8 bases and V 3 bases, and 13 bases lay outside the gene matches. CDR3 length: 17 residues.